The rows below give T cell receptor beta chains drawn from one sample of a study of blood T cell repertoires in COVID-19. Produced via immunoSEQ multiplex PCR; TCRdb's table is partial and in-frame only. Here the sample spans around 110,000 clones, around 78% being singletons. The sequenced sample consisted of peripheral blood. The receptors were sampled from a man aged 30-40 years with acute or convalescent COVID-19. Both conserved end residues are part of each CDR3. A D gene is named only where the DNA matches it firmly. Size values are once, few and many counts, or a class for expanded clones, and some rows have none.

j_gene | abundance | v_gene | d_gene | CDR3aa | CDR3nt
TRBJ2-7 | - | TRBV7-9 | TRBD1 | CASSLTGSEQYF | TGTGCCAGCAGCTTGACAGGGTCTGAGCAGTACTTC
TRBJ1-6 | - | TRBV4-2 | TRBD1 | CASSQVTGSKNSPLHF | TGTGCCAGCAGCCAAGTGACAGGGTCCAAGAATTCACCCCTCCACTTT
TRBJ1-6 | - | TRBV21-1 | - | CASSNPTDREYNSPLHF | TGTGCCAGCAGCAACCCCACGGACAGGGAATATAATTCACCCCTCCACTTT
TRBJ2-1 | - | TRBV12-3/TRBV12-4 | - | CASRKSSRDEQFF | TGTGCCAGCAGAAAATCTAGCAGAGATGAGCAGTTCTTC
TRBJ1-2 | once | TRBV27 | TRBD1 | CASSRGQGGDGYTF | TGTGCCAGCAGCCGAGGACAGGGGGGAGATGGCTACACCTTC
TRBJ1-2 | - | TRBV4-1 | TRBD1 | CASNDRGDGYTF | TGCGCCAGCAACGACAGGGGAGATGGCTACACCTTC
TRBJ2-4 | - | TRBV6-5 | TRBD1 | CASWGQGRGNIQYF | TGTGCCAGCTGGGGACAGGGTCGGGGCAACATTCAGTACTTC
TRBJ2-7 | once | TRBV18 | - | CASSPLLQMNSEQYF | TGTGCCAGCTCACCGTTGTTACAGATGAACTCCGAGCAGTACTTC
TRBJ2-2 | once | TRBV27 | TRBD2 | CASSLSKRGLAGPNTGELFF | TGTGCCAGCAGTTTATCGAAGCGTGGTCTAGCGGGACCGAACACCGGGGAGCTGTTTTTT
TRBJ1-6 | - | TRBV10-3 | TRBD1 | CAIRTGDSPLHF | TGTGCCATCAGGACAGGGGATTCACCCCTCCACTTT
TRBJ2-2 | once | TRBV27 | - | CASSFGPGELFF | TGTGCCAGCAGTTTTGGCCCCGGGGAGCTGTTTTTT
TRBJ1-5 | - | TRBV4-2 | TRBD1 | CASSQSDVLGPQGQTNQPQHF | TGTGCCAGCAGCCAATCCGATGTTTTGGGGCCACAGGGACAGACGAATCAGCCCCAGCATTTT
TRBJ1-4 | - | TRBV2 | - | CASMDLWGGSEKLFF | TGTGCCAGCATGGACCTATGGGGGGGGTCTGAAAAACTGTTTTTT
TRBJ1-3 | - | TRBV5-6 | - | CASSLLKDRRENTIYF | TGTGCCAGCAGCTTACTAAAGGACCGCAGGGAAAACACCATATATTTT
TRBJ1-5 | - | TRBV12-5 | TRBD1 | CASGLPPGQGGAINQPQHF | TGTGCTAGTGGTTTGCCCCCGGGACAGGGGGGGGCTATCAATCAGCCCCAGCATTTT
TRBJ1-2 | - | TRBV27 | TRBD1 | CASSLVGAGGYGYTF | TGTGCCAGCAGTTTAGTTGGGGCAGGGGGCTATGGCTACACCTTC
TRBJ1-6 | - | TRBV10-3 | TRBD1 | CAISESGTGTYNSPLHF | TGTGCCATCAGTGAGTCTGGGACAGGAACATATAATTCACCCCTCCACTTT
TRBJ1-1 | - | TRBV19 | - | CASSFPGGGTEAFF | TGTGCCAGTAGTTTCCCCGGGGGGGGAACTGAAGCTTTCTTT
TRBJ1-6 | - | TRBV7-2 | - | CASSLFSDSSPLHF | TGTGCCAGCAGCTTATTTTCTGATAGCTCACCCCTCCACTTT
TRBJ1-2 | - | TRBV30 | - | CAWTRGMPYGYTF | TGTGCCTGGACAAGGGGAATGCCCTATGGCTACACCTTC
TRBJ2-3 | - | TRBV7-6 | TRBD2 | CASSSGLAGGMSADTQYF | TGTGCCAGCAGCTCAGGACTAGCGGGGGGCATGTCGGCAGATACGCAGTATTTT
TRBJ2-3 | - | TRBV3-1/TRBV3-2 | TRBD1 | CASSQGGRGFTTDTQYF | TGTGCCAGCAGCCAAGGGGGCAGGGGGTTTACCACAGATACGCAGTATTTT
TRBJ2-5 | once | TRBV24-1 | - | CATSDWTDQETQYF | TGTGCCACCAGTGATTGGACAGACCAAGAGACCCAGTACTTC
TRBJ2-1 | - | TRBV18 | TRBD1 | CASSRTGSRARYNEQFF | TGTGCCAGCTCAAGGACAGGTTCCCGGGCCCGTTACAATGAGCAGTTCTTC
TRBJ2-5 | once | TRBV7-9 | - | CASSIGGPETQYF | TGTGCCAGCTCTATTGGAGGGCCGGAGACCCAGTACTTC
TRBJ2-5 | - | TRBV14 | - | CASSRRGGQETQYF | TGTGCCAGCAGCCGAAGGGGTGGTCAAGAGACCCAGTACTTC
TRBJ1-6 | - | TRBV6-1 | - | CASSEGPHNSPLHF | TGTGCCAGCAGTGAAGGGCCTCATAATTCACCCCTCCACTTT
TRBJ2-7 | - | TRBV7-6 | TRBD1 | CASSLATGEFYEQYF | TGTGCCAGCAGCTTAGCGACAGGGGAATTTTACGAGCAGTACTTC
TRBJ1-6 | - | TRBV5-1 | - | CASSFRGNSPLHF | TGCGCCAGCAGCTTCAGGGGAAATTCACCCCTCCACTTT
TRBJ2-1 | few | TRBV7-9 | TRBD1 | CASSADRGSYNEQFF | TGTGCCAGCAGCGCCGACAGGGGGTCCTACAATGAGCAGTTCTTC
TRBJ1-1 | once | TRBV4-1 | TRBD1 | CASSQAEVRGQVTDTEAFF | TGCGCCAGCAGCCAAGCAGAGGTCAGGGGGCAGGTTACGGACACTGAAGCTTTCTTT
TRBJ2-2 | - | TRBV21-1 | - | CASDNTGTSNTGELFF | TGTGCCAGCGACAACACAGGAACATCTAACACCGGGGAGCTGTTTTTT
TRBJ2-4 | - | TRBV6-1 | - | CASSEANRAIGNIQYF | TGTGCCAGCAGTGAAGCGAACAGGGCAATTGGGAACATTCAGTACTTC
TRBJ2-7 | once | TRBV19 | - | CASSPGSLFLGQYF | TGTGCCAGTTCCCCTGGTAGTCTCTTTCTAGGGCAGTACTTC
TRBJ2-1 | - | TRBV3-1/TRBV3-2 | TRBD2 | CASSQDLGEGPNEQFF | TGTGCCAGCAGCCAAGATCTGGGGGAGGGCCCCAATGAGCAGTTCTTC
TRBJ2-1 | - | TRBV5-4 | TRBD2 | CASSLDGLASNEQFF | TGTGCCAGCAGCTTGGATGGACTAGCGTCCAATGAGCAGTTCTTC
TRBJ2-1 | - | TRBV12-5 | - | CASGLYASGEQFF | TGTGCTAGTGGTTTGTACGCGTCAGGGGAGCAGTTCTTC
TRBJ1-2 | - | TRBV6-5 | - | CASTRGEGHGYTF | TGTGCCAGCACCCGGGGGGAGGGCCATGGCTACACCTTC
TRBJ1-1 | - | TRBV27 | TRBD1 | CASSPTGITEAFF | TGTGCCAGCAGTCCGACAGGGATTACTGAAGCTTTCTTT
TRBJ1-6 | - | TRBV6-5 | - | CASTLGQGNSPLHF | TGTGCCAGCACCCTCGGCCAGGGGAATTCACCCCTCCACTTT
TRBJ1-6 | once | TRBV5-1 | TRBD1 | CASSARTGDNSPLHF | TGCGCCAGCAGCGCCCGGACAGGGGACAATTCACCCCTCCACTTT
TRBJ2-3 | - | TRBV19 | TRBD1 | CASSTDRVADTQYF | TGTGCCAGTAGTACCGACAGGGTAGCAGATACGCAGTATTTT
TRBJ2-7 | - | TRBV7-8 | TRBD1 | CASSGQGYNEQYF | TGTGCCAGCTCGGGACAGGGTTATAACGAGCAGTACTTC
TRBJ2-5 | - | TRBV4-1 | TRBD2 | CASSQLGGSRETQYF | TGCGCCAGCAGCCAATTAGGCGGGAGCCGGGAGACCCAGTACTTC
TRBJ2-2 | - | TRBV28 | TRBD2 | CASSFSWRLAGERTGELFF | TGTGCCAGCAGTTTTAGTTGGAGACTAGCGGGAGAGAGGACCGGGGAGCTGTTTTTT